This TCR beta chain was retrieved from a study of shared clonotypes between healthy human individuals. Naive CD8 cells, CD45RO-negative and positively selected for CCR7, excluded terminally differentiated effector memory CD45RA+ cells. The method was immunoSEQ multiplex PCR; TCRdb's version includes in-frame clones alone and lacks a portion of them. The sample lists about 2.1 million clones; around 95% were seen once. The sample was naive CD8+ T cells from PBMCs. The sequence came from a man younger than 30 in good health. Some clones in this sample may be carry-over from other donors' samples.

The CDR3: CASSPTTRLNTEAFF. The CDR3 nucleotides read TGTGCCAGCAGCCCAACGACAAGACTGAACACTGAAGCTTTCTTT. The chain carries TRBV11-2 and TRBJ1-1; D remains ambiguous. The CDR3 is 15 residues long. The germline gives CDR1 SGHAT, CDR2 FQNNGV. V lost 5 bases, J lost 0 bases, and 13 bases lay in between.